The 12 T cell receptor beta chains listed next were all sequenced from one sample in a study of T cells expressing NK-cell markers. TCRdb reworked the 5' RACE reads into one entry per CDR3 protein, no DNA. The sample totals about 460,000 distinct CDR3 sequences; its top ten clones hold more than 1.4%. Sequencing was done on a sample of blood T cells: a sorted CD56 or NKG2C T cell subset, CD4+ or CD8+ T cells, or bulk PBMC T cells (not recorded which). The receptors derive from a woman aged 50 to 60 in good health.

This chain links TRBV28 with TRBJ2-3; TCRdb picks TRBD1, but there is no DNA to check that call. The CDR3 totals 11 residues. Germline lookup yields CDR1 MDHEN and CDR2 SYDVKM. The CDR3 sequence: CGTANTDTQYF.

The V gene is TRBV10-2, the J gene TRBJ1-5; the D call from TCRdb, TRBD1, cannot be confirmed without DNA. The CDR3 is 12 amino acids. CDR1 and CDR2 (germline): WSHSY, SAAADI. CDR3 sequence reads: CASNQGNDPQHF.

The J gene is TRBJ2-3, the V gene TRBV4-1; TCRdb calls TRBD2, which cannot be checked without DNA. CDR3 size: 19 residues. Germline V gene sequence: CDR1 MGHRA, CDR2 YSYEKL. CDR3 amino acids: CASSQLRLSTGGPTDTQYF.

The chain employs TRBV20-1 and TRBJ2-5; lacking DNA, the TRBD1 call made by TCRdb goes unchecked. CDR3 length: 13 amino acids. The germline gives CDR1 DFQATT, CDR2 SNEGSKA (reference sequence). This CDR3 reads CSAPDDPQETQYF.

The V and J genes are TRBV12-3 or TRBV12-4 and TRBJ2-1; the D gene TCRdb calls, TRBD1, cannot be checked with no DNA. The CDR3 totals 15 residues. The CDR3 reads CASSFRQGVYNEQFF.

This chain uses TRBV20-1 with TRBJ2-3. The V gene's germline CDR1 is DFQATT and CDR2 SNEGSKA (reference sequence). CDR3 length: 14 amino acids. The CDR3: CSALSAVGTDTQYF.

This chain links TRBV18 with TRBJ2-3; checking the TCRdb D call of TRBD1 is not possible without DNA. The V gene's germline CDR1 is KGHSH and CDR2 LQKENI. The CDR3 is made up of 17 amino acids. Here the CDR3 reads CASSSTGGGGSTDTQYF.

This chain joins TRBV12-3 or TRBV12-4 and TRBJ1-1; TCRdb gives TRBD1 as the D gene, but with no DNA this cannot be confirmed. The CDR3 has 15 amino acids. The CDR3 is CASTSGRRVNTEAFF.

The gene calls are TRBV5-1 and TRBJ2-1. CDR3 size: 13 residues. The germline V gene encodes CDR1 SGHRS and CDR2 YFSETQ. The CDR3 loop is CASGPLVGNEQFF.

The gene calls are TRBV30 and TRBJ1-5; TCRdb lists TRBD1, though no DNA is available to test this call. Germline loops: CDR1 GTSNPN, CDR2 SVGIG (reference sequence). The CDR3 extends over 14 amino acids. The CDR3 loop is CAWSVAGGEQPQHF.

The chain couples TRBV11-2 to TRBJ2-7; TCRdb calls TRBD2, which cannot be checked without DNA. There are 14 residues in the CDR3. Germline lookup yields CDR1 SGHAT and CDR2 FQNNGV. CDR3 sequence reads: CASSLGFIADEQYF.

V usage is TRBV5-1 and J usage is TRBJ1-3. This CDR3 has 14 residues. Germline V lookup: CDR1 SGHRS, CDR2 YFSETQ. The CDR3 reads CASRGILSGNTIYF.